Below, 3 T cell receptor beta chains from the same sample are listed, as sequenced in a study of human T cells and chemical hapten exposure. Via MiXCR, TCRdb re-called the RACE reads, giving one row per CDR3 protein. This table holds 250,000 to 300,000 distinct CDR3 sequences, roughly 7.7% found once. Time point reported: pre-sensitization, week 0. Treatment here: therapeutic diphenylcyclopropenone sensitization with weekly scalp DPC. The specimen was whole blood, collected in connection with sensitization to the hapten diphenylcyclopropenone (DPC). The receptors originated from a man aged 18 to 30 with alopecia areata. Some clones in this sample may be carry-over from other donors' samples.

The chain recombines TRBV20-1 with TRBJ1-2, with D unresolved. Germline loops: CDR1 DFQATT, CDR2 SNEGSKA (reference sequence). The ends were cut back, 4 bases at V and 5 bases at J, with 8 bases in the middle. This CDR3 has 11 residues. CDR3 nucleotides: TGCAGTGCTACGTACAGATATGGCTACACCTTC. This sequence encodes CSATYRYGYTF.

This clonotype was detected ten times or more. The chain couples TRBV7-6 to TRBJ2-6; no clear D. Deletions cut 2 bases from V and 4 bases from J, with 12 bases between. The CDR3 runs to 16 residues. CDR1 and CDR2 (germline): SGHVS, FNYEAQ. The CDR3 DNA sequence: TGTGCCAGCAGCTTATTCATCAGTACCGGGGCCAACGTCCTGACTTTC. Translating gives CASSLFISTGANVLTF. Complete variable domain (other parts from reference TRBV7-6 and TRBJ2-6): GAGVSQSPRYKVTKRGQDVALRCDPISGHVSLYWYRQALGQGPEFLTYFNYEAQQDKSGLPNDRFSAERPEGSISTLTIQRTEQRDSAMYRCASSLFISTGANVLTFGAGSRLTVL.

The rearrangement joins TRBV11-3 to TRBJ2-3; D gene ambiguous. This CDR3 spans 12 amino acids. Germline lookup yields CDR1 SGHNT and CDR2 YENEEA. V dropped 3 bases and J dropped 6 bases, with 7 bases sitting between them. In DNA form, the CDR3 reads TGTGCCAGCAGCTTTTCAGCGGATACGCAGTATTTT. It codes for CASSFSADTQYF.